The present T cell receptor beta chain was sequenced within a study of monozygotic twins with inflammatory bowel disease. Findings of the study overall: The co-twins with IBD showed lower TCRbeta diversity (inverse Simpson) than their healthy siblings. No separation of different T cell subtypes was possible. The study supported no single strong signal or clonotype linked to IBD.

This CDR3 has 14 residues. Looked up from germline, CDR1 is SQVTM and CDR2 is ANQGSEA. A note on this clonotype: What it binds is unknown.

UMIs containing a 6-nucleotide sample barcode were added via template switching. TCRdb re-called the 5' RACE reads and catalogs CDR3 proteins one per entry, DNA excluded. This sample's clone table lists 400,000 to 500,000 distinct CDR3 sequences. The gene calls are TRBV29-1 and TRBJ2-1; TCRdb's assignment of TRBD2 cannot be checked, as there is no DNA. Sequenced material: blood. The clonotype originates from a human donor with ulcerative colitis or Crohn's disease, or a healthy co-twin of an affected twin (not recorded which). The CDR3 here is CSVDVTSGGAGQFF.